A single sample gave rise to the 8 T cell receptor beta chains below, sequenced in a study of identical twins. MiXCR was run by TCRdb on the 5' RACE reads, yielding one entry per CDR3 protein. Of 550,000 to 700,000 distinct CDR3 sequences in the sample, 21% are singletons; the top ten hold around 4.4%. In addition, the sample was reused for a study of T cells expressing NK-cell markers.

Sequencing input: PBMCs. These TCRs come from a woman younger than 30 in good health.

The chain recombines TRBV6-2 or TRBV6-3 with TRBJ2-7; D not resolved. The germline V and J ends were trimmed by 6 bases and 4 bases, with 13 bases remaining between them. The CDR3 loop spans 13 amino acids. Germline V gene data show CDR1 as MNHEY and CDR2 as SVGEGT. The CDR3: CASRTLRTYEQYF. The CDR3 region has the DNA TGTGCCAGCAGGACCCTAAGAACTTACGAGCAGTACTTC.

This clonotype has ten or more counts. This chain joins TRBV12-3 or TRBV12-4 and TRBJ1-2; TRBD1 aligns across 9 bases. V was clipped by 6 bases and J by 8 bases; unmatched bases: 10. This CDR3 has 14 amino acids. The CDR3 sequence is CASSTTGGFRGYTF. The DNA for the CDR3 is TGTGCCAGCAGCACGACAGGGGGGTTTCGGGGCTACACCTTC.

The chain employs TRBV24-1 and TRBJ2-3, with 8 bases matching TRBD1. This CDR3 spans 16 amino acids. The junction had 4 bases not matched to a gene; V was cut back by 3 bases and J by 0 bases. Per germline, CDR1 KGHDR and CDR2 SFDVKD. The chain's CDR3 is CATSDRQGSSTDTQYF. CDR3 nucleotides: TGTGCCACCAGTGATCGACAGGGGTCTAGCACAGATACGCAGTATTTT.

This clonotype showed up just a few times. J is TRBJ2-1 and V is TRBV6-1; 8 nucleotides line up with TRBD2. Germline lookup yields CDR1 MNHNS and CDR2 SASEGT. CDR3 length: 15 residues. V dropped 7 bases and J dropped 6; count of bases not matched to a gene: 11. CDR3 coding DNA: TGTGCCAGCACCCCCGGGAGGGTGGCCACCAATGAGCAGTTCTTC. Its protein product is CASTPGRVATNEQFF.

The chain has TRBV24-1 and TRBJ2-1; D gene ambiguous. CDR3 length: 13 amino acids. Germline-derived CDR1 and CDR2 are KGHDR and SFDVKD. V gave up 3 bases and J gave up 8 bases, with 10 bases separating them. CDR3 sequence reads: CATSDQNPYEQFF. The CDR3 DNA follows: TGTGCCACCAGTGATCAAAATCCCTATGAGCAGTTCTTC.

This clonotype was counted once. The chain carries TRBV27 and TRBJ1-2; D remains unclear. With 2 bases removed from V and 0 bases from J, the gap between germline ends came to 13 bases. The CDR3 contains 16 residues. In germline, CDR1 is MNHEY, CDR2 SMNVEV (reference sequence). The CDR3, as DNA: TGTGCCAGCAGTTTAGTCTACGCAGCTACTAACTATGGCTACACCTTC. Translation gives CASSLVYAATNYGYTF.

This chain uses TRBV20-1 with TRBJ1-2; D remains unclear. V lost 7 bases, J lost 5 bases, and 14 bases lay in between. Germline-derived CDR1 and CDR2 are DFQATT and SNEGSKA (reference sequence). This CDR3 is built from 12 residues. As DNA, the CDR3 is TGCAGTGTTTTAGGTGCCCTATATGGCTACACCTTC. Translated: CSVLGALYGYTF.

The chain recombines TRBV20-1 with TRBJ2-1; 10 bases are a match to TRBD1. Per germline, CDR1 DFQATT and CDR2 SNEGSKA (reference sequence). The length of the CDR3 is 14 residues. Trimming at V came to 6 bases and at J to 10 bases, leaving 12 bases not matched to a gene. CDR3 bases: TGCAGTGCCGACCGGGACAGGGGTTCGGGGGAGCAGTTCTTC. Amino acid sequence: CSADRDRGSGEQFF.